The 5 T cell receptor beta chains listed next were all sequenced from one sample in a study of shared clonotypes between healthy human individuals. Clones were read by immunoSEQ multiplex PCR, and TCRdb kept only the in-frame ones, dropping some. The sample consists of about 1.4 million clones, over 95% of them appearing once. The source material was naive CD4+ T cells sorted from blood. Subset in this sample: CD45RA+ positively selected. Receptors originate from a man aged 25-45 years in good health.

This chain links TRBV7-9 with TRBJ1-5; possible D gene TRBD1, 5 bases. Germline CDR1 reads SEHNR; CDR2 reads FQNEAQ (reference sequence). Trimming removed 4 bases from V and 4 bases from J, with 14 bases in between. The CDR3 covers 15 residues. For the CDR3, the DNA is TGTGCCAGCAGCTCCGATGGGGGAGGAAATCAGCCCCAGCATTTT. Amino acids: CASSSDGGGNQPQHF.

The CDR3 DNA reads as TGTGCCAGCAGCTTAGCGCCTAGTACGGAACAGTACTTC. This encodes CASSLAPSTEQYF. V usage is TRBV7-2 and J usage is TRBJ2-7; D gene unclear. Germline CDR1 reads SGHTA; CDR2 reads FQGNSA. Trimming shortened V by 0 bases and J by 10 bases, and 13 bases separated the two germline ends. The CDR3 extends over 13 amino acids.

The chain uses TRBV7-9 and TRBJ2-1; D unresolved. Trimming took 5 bases from V and 4 from J, leaving 18 bases between them. CDR3 size: 16 residues. Looked up from germline, CDR1 is SEHNR and CDR2 is FQNEAQ (reference sequence). In DNA, the CDR3 is TGTGCCAGCAGCGACCGTGGTGGGGTAGGTTACAATGAGCAGTTCTTC. Protein product: CASSDRGGVGYNEQFF.

In its sample, this clone was seen once. This chain connects TRBV18 to TRBJ2-5; D remains unclear. Per the germline V gene, CDR1 is KGHSH and CDR2 is LQKENI. This CDR3 is built from 15 residues. V was cut by 1 base and J by 5 bases, with 14 bases left in between. The CDR3 sequence: CASSPREASRETQYF. The CDR3 DNA sequence: TGTGCCAGCTCACCACGCGAGGCCAGCCGGGAGACCCAGTACTTC.

The sample holds one count of this clone. The CDR3 protein is CASSLATVLYDSEAFF. The DNA of the CDR3 is TGTGCCAGCAGCTTAGCGACGGTTCTGTATGACAGTGAAGCTTTCTTT. This chain joins TRBV7-6 and TRBJ1-1; a weak D match, TRBD1 (5 bases). Germline values: CDR1 SGHVS, CDR2 FNYEAQ. Trimming shortened V by 0 bases and J by 7 bases, and 18 bases separated the two germline ends. The CDR3 consists of 16 residues.